This record looks at one T cell receptor beta chain sequence and its context. This clone was counted a few times. Its recognized antigen is unknown. No much larger clone exists at a distance of one base, and base qualities are not known. These data originate in a study of beta chain features in type 1 diabetes (dated by TCRdb to between 2017 and 2018). As for the study more broadly: Mean age, gender distribution, total cell number and subset yield were not different between patients and healthy donors. A total of just under 110,000,000 sorted cells were examined across all samples, and RNA yield correlated strongly with the number of cells per subset. In the study, TCRB repertoires of sorted circulating CD4+ T cell subsets from recently diagnosed type 1 diabetes patients were compared with those of matched healthy donors. Naive and central memory subsets were obtained from all 30 or so donors, but regulatory and stem cell-like memory subsets were isolated from only 8 patients and roughly 8 healthy donors.

From each donor, a single peripheral blood sample of 95 to 150 mL on average was drawn into heparinised tubes. Naive, central memory, regulatory and stem cell-like memory CD4+ T cells were sorted on a BD FACSAria II using a panel including CD45RO, CCR7, CD25, CD127, CD95 and CD27. Every sorted population had a purity above 95%. Right away, PBMCs were isolated by Lymphoprep density gradient centrifugation and were stained directly, with no culture step. Samples were stained and sorted in pairs, with one healthy donor and one patient per experiment, so that batch effects were minimized. Overall study results and their limits: Because small numbers of individuals were included in the HLA sub-analyses, any influence of HLA type on TCRB rearrangement was left unresolved. Because cDNA was sequenced instead of genomic DNA, highly expressing activated cells could be over-represented, though the groups showed no difference in activation or CD3 levels. The naive, central memory and regulatory TCRB repertoires appeared to resemble one another more closely among patients than among healthy donors. Fewer insertions and more nucleotide deletions at VDJ recombination sites were observed in patients with type 1 diabetes, implying thymic rearrangement abnormalities. A moderate but significant shortening of TCRB CDR3 length was observed in type 1 diabetes patients in all four CD4+ subsets. PCR may preferentially amplify shorter templates, but because patient and control samples were amplified and corrected together, any resulting skew would affect both groups equally.

All of the isolated RNA was reverse transcribed with the High Capacity cDNA Reverse Transcription Kit, so expressed TCRB transcripts were sequenced. Deep immunoSEQ sequencing was performed on naive, central memory and regulatory T cell samples, with an average of roughly 3.5 million total reads per sample. Sorted cells were lysed in RLT buffer, and RNA was extracted using DNase-treated RNeasy Micro or Mini kits according to cell number. To prevent cross-contamination, each cell subset was processed individually, whereas patient and healthy donor samples were processed jointly. The immunoSEQ multiplex PCR was used to amplify TCRB sequences from cDNA, generating 87-bp fragments that spanned the CDR3 region. Amplicons were sequenced on the Illumina HiSeq platform. As for the authors' bioinformatics: Synthetic template baselines were used to correct PCR bias computationally, reads within Hamming distance 2 were collapsed together, and singletons that could not be merged were discarded. Reads were aligned against IMGT so that V, D and J genes, CDR3 length and insertions or deletions at six rearrangement sites could be assigned. Within each subset, clonotype counts were normalized to the number of sorted cells before true diversity and Gini coefficients were calculated with the tcR R package. Repertoire sharing was quantified using the overlap coefficient calculated on TCRB nucleotide sequences. As a proxy for the pre-selection repertoire, out-of-frame TCRB sequences from naive cells were analyzed. Entries here come from immuneACCESS through TCRdb and include only in-frame sequences with V and J called. Some clones fail to appear in such tables; in the studies checked, an unresolved V gene covers under half of the shortfall, and the cause of the remainder is unknown. D and trimming come from the DNA, and the V and J calls and clone size come from that table. The sample table lists under 900,000 clones, roughly a sixth of them with a count of one. Jointly, the top ten make up 0.023% of the sample.

The germline V gene specifies SGHTA as CDR1 and FQGNSA as CDR2. V gives up 3 bases and J gives up 2 bases, and the segment between their germline ends measures 18 bases. Including the terminal cysteine and phenylalanine, the CDR3 comprises 17 residues. Only the CDR3 DNA is retained, 51 bases long and in frame from the first base. This clonotype originated in a woman aged 18-29 years in good health. The chain is assembled from TRBV7-2 and TRBJ2-3; a tentative D call is TRBD2 (6 bases match). Material for sequencing was naive CD4+ T cells from blood. The sample's cell subset or site label, in plain terms: true naive CD4+ T cells. CDR3 region: CASSFPWGGIHTDTQYF. The DNA reads as follows: TGTGCCAGCAGCTTTCCTTGGGGCGGGATCCACACAGATACGCAGTATTTT.